The 18 T cell receptor delta chains below all came from one sample that was sequenced in a study of delta chains in infants with herpesvirus infections. TCR cDNA was made from PBMC RNA with gamma- and delta-chain-specific primers. TCRdb re-called the RT-PCR reads with CATT. The sample yields about 880 delta-chain clones, approximately 39% seen once. The material was peripheral blood, obtained at time point 2 of longitudinal follow-up. These receptors all stem from a human donor who was a Ugandan infant, either HIV-exposed or HIV-unexposed (not recorded which).

This clone has more than one count but fewer than ten. The chain combines TRDV1 with TRDJ1; weak D call: TRDD3 (6 bases). Trimming cost V 0 bases and J 1 base, with 24 bases left between them. The CDR3 totals 20 residues. Germline V CDR1 and CDR2: TSWWSYY, QGS. The CDR3 spells CALGELSHPGWDKVTDKLIF. CDR3 DNA: TGTGCTCTTGGGGAACTAAGCCACCCTGGGTGGGATAAGGTCACCGATAAACTCATCTTT.

In its sample, this clone was seen a few times. The rearrangement uses TRDV1 and TRDJ1, with 9 nucleotides matching TRDD3. V dropped 3 bases and J dropped 0; count of bases not matched to a gene: 17. The CDR3 runs to 20 residues. Germline V gene sequence: CDR1 TSWWSYY, CDR2 QGS. The CDR3 protein is CALGDRRPVLGDQYTDKLIF. DNA for the CDR3: TGTGCTCTTGGGGACCGCCGTCCTGTACTGGGGGACCAGTACACCGATAAACTCATCTTT.

This clone is termed large. The V and J genes are TRDV2 and TRDJ3, with TRDD3 matching over 7 bases. This CDR3 spans 18 amino acids. J gave up 2 bases and V 0 bases, and 6 bases lay outside the gene matches. CDR1 and CDR2 from the germline V gene are GEAIGNYY and EKD. The DNA of the CDR3 is TGTGCCTGTGACACCGTTGGGGGAGTAACCTGGGACACCCGACAGATGTTTTTC. It encodes CACDTVGGVTWDTRQMFF.

The CDR3, as DNA: TGTGCTCTTGGGGAACAATCCTCCTCGTCGCCCTCCTGCCGTGTACTGGGGGATACGCCCACCGATAAACTCATCTTT. Translated: CALGEQSSSSPSCRVLGDTPTDKLIF. The chain carries TRDV1 and TRDJ1, with 13 bases that match TRDD3. V lost 1 base, J lost 1 base, and 30 bases stayed unmatched. The CDR3 has 26 amino acids. In germline, CDR1 is TSWWSYY, CDR2 QGS.

This clone is large by share. At the DNA level, this CDR3 is encoded by other sequences in the same sample as well. This sequence joins TRDV1 and TRDJ3, with 9 bases identical to TRDD3. The CDR3 is 25 residues long. V was clipped by 2 bases and J by 0 bases; unmatched bases: 23. The V gene's germline CDR1 is TSWWSYY and CDR2 QGS. As DNA, the CDR3 is TGTGCTCTTGGGGAATACCTTCCTCTGTACTGGGGGACGCCAGGGAGCTCCTGGGACACCCGACAGATGTTTTTC. Encoded protein: CALGEYLPLYWGTPGSSWDTRQMFF.

By its share, this clone is large. The chain links TRDV2 to TRDJ2; 7 nucleotides line up with TRDD3. Trimming removed 0 bases from V and 0 bases from J; junction bases left unmatched: 12. This CDR3 contains 19 residues. From germline, CDR1 is GEAIGNYY and CDR2 EKD. The CDR3: CACDTLMGDPPALTAQLFF. DNA of the CDR3: TGTGCCTGTGACACCTTAATGGGGGACCCACCGGCTTTGACAGCACAACTCTTCTTT.

This clone ranks as large. The chain is built from TRDV2 and TRDJ3, with 11 nucleotides matching TRDD3. V was pared by 3 bases and J by 0 bases, with 6 bases of the junction left unmatched. The CDR3 is 19 amino acids. Germline CDR1 reads GEAIGNYY; CDR2 reads EKD. CDR3 region: CACDAMGDTDSWDTRQMFF. CDR3 coding DNA: TGTGCCTGTGACGCGATGGGGGATACGGACTCCTGGGACACCCGACAGATGTTTTTC.

V usage is TRDV2 and J usage is TRDJ3, with 11 nucleotides matching TRDD3. Per the germline V gene, CDR1 is GEAIGNYY and CDR2 is EKD. The CDR3 extends over 21 amino acids. With 0 bases clipped from V and 0 bases from J, the junction kept 9 bases outside the gene matches. The CDR3 coding sequence is TGTGCCTGTGACACCGTACTGGGGGATAACCCCCCCTCCTGGGACACCCGACAGATGTTTTTC. Encoded protein: CACDTVLGDNPPSWDTRQMFF.

This clone was counted a few times. The V gene is TRDV1, the J gene TRDJ1, with TRDD3 matching over 7 bases. The V segment lost 0 bases and the J segment 0 bases; nucleotides outside the gene matches: 19. CDR3 length equals 21 residues. From germline, CDR1 is TSWWSYY and CDR2 QGS. DNA of the CDR3: TGTGCTCTTGGGGAACTGGGAACCTCGCTGCTGGGGGTATCGTACACCGATAAACTCATCTTT. Protein: CALGELGTSLLGVSYTDKLIF.

This clone is categorized as large (0.1 to 1%). This chain joins TRDV1 and TRDJ1; TRDD3 matches at 12 bases. CDR1 TSWWSYY and CDR2 QGS come from the germline V gene. J lost 0 bases, V lost 3 bases, and 23 bases had no gene match. The CDR3 runs 23 residues. The CDR3 here is CALGDLLAFWGIRPRPYTDKLIF. The CDR3 region has the DNA TGTGCTCTTGGGGACTTACTGGCGTTCTGGGGGATACGCCCAAGGCCGTACACCGATAAACTCATCTTT.

This clone was seen only once. This may come from a read error, since a much larger clone is one base off. This chain uses TRDV1 with TRDJ1; D might be TRDD3 (5 bases). This CDR3 spans 20 amino acids. Germline V gene lookup returns CDR1 TSWWSYY and CDR2 QGS. Trimming removed 2 bases at V and 0 bases at J, with 25 bases between. The CDR3 is CALGEFSPMPWVRYTDKLIF. As DNA, the CDR3 is TGTGCTCTTGGGGAATTCTCCCCAATGCCCTGGGTCCGCTACACCGATAAACTCATCTTT.

V is TRDV1 and J is TRDJ1, with D possibly being TRDD3 (10 bases). Deletions cut 5 bases from V and 4 bases from J, with 32 bases between. CDR1 and CDR2 (germline): TSWWSYY, QGS. The CDR3 length is 20 residues. CDR3 bases: TGTGCTCTTGGGAGGCGCCTTCCTACCGAGGGGGATACGGGTAACGATAAACTCATCTTT. This translates into CALGRRLPTEGDTGNDKLIF.

The chain has TRDV1 and TRDJ2, with D perhaps TRDD2 or TRDD3 (5 bases each). Germline V lookup: CDR1 TSWWSYY, CDR2 QGS. Trimming took 0 bases from V and 0 from J, leaving 23 bases between them. This CDR3 has 21 residues. CDR3 region: CALGELLTYTPTGALTAQLFF. In nucleotides, the CDR3 is TGTGCTCTTGGGGAACTATTGACCTACACCCCTACTGGAGCTTTGACAGCACAACTCTTCTTT.

The rearrangement uses TRAV14/DV4 and TRDJ3; tentatively, D is TRDD2 (6 bases). The length of the CDR3 is 28 residues. Germline CDR1 reads TSDPSYG; CDR2 reads QGSYDQQN (reference sequence). V was shortened by 2 bases and J by 3 bases, with 44 bases between the two germline ends. DNA for the CDR3: TGTGCAATGAGAGAGCTCGACCCAATCTCCTACCCCCTATATATCGGCAAAGGCGTAGACTGGGACACCCGACAGATGTTTTTC. Translation: CAMRELDPISYPLYIGKGVDWDTRQMFF.

This chain links TRDV1 with TRDJ1; 10 bases are shared with TRDD3. The germline gives CDR1 TSWWSYY, CDR2 QGS. The J segment lost 7 bases and the V segment lost 4 bases, leaving 30 bases of the junction unmatched. CDR3 length equals 22 residues. CDR3 coding DNA: TGTGCTCTTGGGGTGCCCAGCCTGCCGCCTTACTGGGGGATGCCGTACACATCTAAACTCATCTTT. Its protein product is CALGVPSLPPYWGMPYTSKLIF.

The J gene is TRDJ1, the V gene TRDV2; D may be TRDD2 (6 bases). There are 20 residues in the CDR3. The V end lost 1 base, the J end lost 0 bases, and 26 bases lay between the germline ends. Per germline, CDR1 GEAIGNYY and CDR2 EKD. The CDR3 DNA reads TGTGCCTGTGACACTTTCCTTCCCTCCTTACTGGACCTGTACACCGATAAACTCATCTTT. Translation: CACDTFLPSLLDLYTDKLIF.

CDR3: CALGESLTGWGDYTDKLIF. Written as DNA, the CDR3 is TGTGCTCTTGGGGAATCCCTTACTGGCTGGGGGGATTACACCGATAAACTCATCTTT. The chain links TRDV1 to TRDJ1; 7 nucleotides agree with TRDD3. CDR1 and CDR2 from the germline V gene are TSWWSYY and QGS. The junction had 15 bases not matched to a gene; V was cut back by 2 bases and J by 0 bases. CDR3 length: 19 amino acids.

The chain couples TRDV1 to TRDJ2; TRDD3 agrees at 7 bases. CDR1 is TSWWSYY and CDR2 is QGS in the germline V gene. V shed 4 bases, J shed 6 bases, and the junction held 20 bases outside the gene matches. CDR3 length equals 19 residues. Written as DNA, the CDR3 is TGTGCTCTTGGGGTACGACTCCTCCCGTACTGGGGACCCTCAGCACAACTCTTCTTT. It yields the protein CALGVRLLPYWGPSAQLFF.